This T cell receptor beta chain was sequenced in a study of technical replicates of blood from a handful of donors. Per the germline V gene, CDR1 is SGHAT and CDR2 is FQNNGV. CDR3 length: 17 residues. V was pared by 3 bases and J by 1 base, with 6 bases of the junction left unmatched. Libraries were prepared by immunoSEQ multiplex PCR; TCRdb keeps only in-frame clonotypes and omits some of them. The table has some 91,000 clones, roughly 95% seen once. The clonotype comes from a human donor in good health. Sequenced material: T cells isolated from PBMCs. The gene calls are TRBV11-2 and TRBJ2-6; 7 bases are shared with TRBD1. The DNA for the CDR3 is TGTGCCAGCAGCTTGGTGGCAGGGGGTTCTGGGGCCAACGTCCTGACTTTC. Its protein is CASSLVAGGSGANVLTF.